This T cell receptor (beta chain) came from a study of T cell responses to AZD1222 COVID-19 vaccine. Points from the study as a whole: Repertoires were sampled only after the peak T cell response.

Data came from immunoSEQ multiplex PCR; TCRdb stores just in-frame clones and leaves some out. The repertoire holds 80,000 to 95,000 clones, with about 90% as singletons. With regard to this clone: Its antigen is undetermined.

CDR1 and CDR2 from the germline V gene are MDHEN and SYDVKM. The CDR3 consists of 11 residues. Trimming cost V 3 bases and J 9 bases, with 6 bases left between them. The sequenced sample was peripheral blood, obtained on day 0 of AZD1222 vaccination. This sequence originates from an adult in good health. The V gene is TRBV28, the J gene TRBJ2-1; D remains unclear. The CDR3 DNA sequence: TGTGCCAGCAGTTTCTCGCTTGAGCAGTTCTTC. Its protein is CASSFSLEQFF. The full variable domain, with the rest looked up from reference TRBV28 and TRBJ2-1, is DVKVTQSSRYLVKRTGEKVFLECVQDMDHENMFWYRQDPGLGLRLIYFSYDVKMKEKGDIPEGYSVSREKKERFSLILESASTNQTSMYLCASSFSLEQFFGPGTRLTVL.